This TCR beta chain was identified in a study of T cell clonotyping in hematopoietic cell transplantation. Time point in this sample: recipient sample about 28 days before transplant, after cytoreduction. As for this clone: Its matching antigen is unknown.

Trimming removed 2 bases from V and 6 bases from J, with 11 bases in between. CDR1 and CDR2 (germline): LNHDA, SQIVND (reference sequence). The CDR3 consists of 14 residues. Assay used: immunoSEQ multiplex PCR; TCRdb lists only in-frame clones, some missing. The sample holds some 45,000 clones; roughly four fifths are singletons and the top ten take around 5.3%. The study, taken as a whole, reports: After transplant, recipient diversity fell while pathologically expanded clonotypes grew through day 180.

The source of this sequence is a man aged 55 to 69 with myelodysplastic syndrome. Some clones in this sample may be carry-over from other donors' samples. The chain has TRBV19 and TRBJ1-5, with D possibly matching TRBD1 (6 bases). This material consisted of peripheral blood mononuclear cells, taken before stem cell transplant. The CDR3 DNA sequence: TGTGCCAGTAGTATATCAGGGGATGGTCAGCCCCAGCATTTT. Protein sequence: CASSISGDGQPQHF.